Presented here are 9 T cell receptor beta chains from one specimen sequenced in a study of shared clonotypes between healthy human individuals. Only in-frame clones appear in the TCRdb table, and some are missing; sequencing was by immunoSEQ multiplex PCR. The profile covers about 1,900,000 clones, with about 95% appearing a single time and around 1.2% taken by the ten largest. Naivety among CD8 cells was defined by CD45RO negativity and positive CCR7 selection, thereby excluding terminally differentiated effector memory CD45RA+ cells. The sample taken for sequencing was naive CD8+ T cells sorted from blood. The receptors were sampled from a man younger than 35 in good health.

Written as DNA, the CDR3 is TGCGCCAGCAGCCAGACCGTTACGACAGGGCCGAACACTGAAGCTTTCTTT. Amino acid sequence: CASSQTVTTGPNTEAFF. The chain recombines TRBV4-3 with TRBJ1-1; 7 bases map to TRBD1. The CDR3 runs to 17 residues. Germline lookup yields CDR1 LGHNA and CDR2 YSLEER. V gave up 3 bases and J gave up 1 base; unmatched junction bases: 11.

This chain uses TRBV7-9 with TRBJ2-5, with D tentatively TRBD1 (6 bases). The CDR3 spans 15 residues. CDR1 and CDR2 (germline): SEHNR, FQNEAQ (reference sequence). The V gene lost 1 base and the J gene lost 5 bases, with 14 bases spanning the gap. CDR3 amino acids: CASSLVQGLTETQYF. The CDR3 nucleotides are TGTGCCAGCAGCTTAGTTCAGGGGTTAACGGAGACCCAGTACTTC.

The chain carries TRBV5-1 and TRBJ2-1; 10 nucleotides agree with TRBD2. V was pared by 1 base and J by 5 bases, with 9 bases of the junction left unmatched. Germline loops: CDR1 SGHRS, CDR2 YFSETQ. This CDR3 spans 17 amino acids. The CDR3 protein is CASSLSLGTSVNNEQFF. The CDR3 nucleotides are TGCGCCAGCAGCTTGTCCCTCGGGACTAGCGTAAACAATGAGCAGTTCTTC.

V is TRBV6-5 and J is TRBJ1-5; D is ambiguous. V was cut by 5 bases and J by 0 bases, with 11 bases left in between. The CDR3 contains 15 residues. CDR1 is MNHEY and CDR2 is SVGAGI in the germline V gene. CDR3 protein: CASSPEGFSNQPQHF. The CDR3 nucleotides are TGTGCCAGCAGTCCAGAGGGATTTAGCAATCAGCCCCAGCATTTT.

This chain joins TRBV30 and TRBJ2-1; 8 bases are shared with TRBD2. Unmatched junction bases numbered 6, after V lost 0 bases and J lost 5 bases. Germline CDR1 is GTSNPN and CDR2 is SVGIG (reference sequence). This CDR3 has 15 amino acids. CDR3 DNA sequence: TGTGCCTGGAGTGTACGAGCGGGAGTCAACAATGAGCAGTTCTTC. Translation gives CAWSVRAGVNNEQFF.

The chain combines TRBV27 with TRBJ1-1; D call uncertain. Germline values: CDR1 MNHEY, CDR2 SMNVEV (reference sequence). Trimming cost V 5 bases and J 0 bases, with 10 bases left between them. The CDR3 is 14 amino acids. This CDR3 reads CASSGTAMNTEAFF. In nucleotides, the CDR3 is TGTGCCAGCAGTGGAACAGCTATGAACACTGAAGCTTTCTTT.

The chain couples TRBV21-1 to TRBJ1-2; the table's D call, TRBD1, has no DNA check behind it. TRBV21-1 is marked as a pseudogene. The length of the CDR3 is 17 residues. CDR3 amino acids: CASSPPRTGLSNYGYTF. DNA for the CDR3: TGTGCCAGCAGCCCCCCCCGGACAGGGCTATCTAACTATGGCTACACCTTC.

This chain links TRBV23-1 with TRBJ1-1; 8 positions match TRBD1. TRBV23-1 is placed among ORFs of uncertain function. V lost 4 bases to trimming and J lost 5 bases; unmatched junction nucleotides: 12. The CDR3 runs 16 residues. The CDR3 DNA follows: TGCGCCAGCAGTCCCCGGGGCCGCAGGGGGCTTACTGAAGCTTTCTTT. Protein sequence: CASSPRGRRGLTEAFF.

In regard to this clone: The sample contains more than one DNA sequence encoding this CDR3. The genes are TRBV5-6 and TRBJ2-2; D is undetermined. V was cut by 1 base and J by 6 bases, with 1 base left in between. The germline V gene has CDR1 SGHDT and CDR2 YYEEEE. This CDR3 contains 11 residues. CDR3: CASSLPGELFF. DNA of the CDR3: TGTGCCAGCAGCTTGCCCGGGGAGCTGTTTTTT.